Sequencing of this T cell receptor (beta chain) was carried out in a study of cytomegalovirus exposure and HLA in healthy donors. Looking at the study overall: In an earlier analysis, 95 million to 140 million unique TCR beta sequences were found from some 200 million T cells.

The V segment lost 2 bases and the J segment 5 bases; nucleotides outside the gene matches: 18. There are 18 residues in the CDR3. Per the germline V gene, CDR1 is SQVTM and CDR2 is ANQGSEA. Healthy bone marrow donors made up the donor group. Study results and caveats: About 87% or about 30% of the time was how often most TCR beta V segments were productive, according to an earlier analysis.

Remarks on this clone: Its antigen is unknown.

PCR was performed using 60 Vbeta and 13 Jbeta primers. Produced via immunoSEQ multiplex PCR; TCRdb's table is partial and in-frame only. The sample yields some 150,000 clones, around four fifths seen once. Material for sequencing was PBMCs. V is TRBV29-1 and J is TRBJ1-2, with TRBD1 identical over 9 bases. This TCR derives from a woman in her thirties or forties in good health and CMV-seronegative. This CDR3 reads CSVEPMPGQGQGGYGYTF. DNA of the CDR3: TGCAGCGTTGAACCAATGCCGGGACAGGGCCAAGGTGGTTATGGCTACACCTTC.